This T cell receptor (beta chain) was found in a study of control samples from healthy donors and cancer patients. In germline, CDR1 is MNHEY, CDR2 SMNVEV (reference sequence). CDR3 length: 13 residues. The V segment lost 7 bases and the J segment 8 bases; nucleotides outside the gene matches: 10. Produced via immunoSEQ multiplex PCR; TCRdb's table is partial and in-frame only. The sample lists just over 150,000 clones, about 94% occurring once. J is TRBJ1-2 and V is TRBV27; 7 nucleotides agree with TRBD1. Specimen: blood. This receptor was taken from a man aged 45-65 years in good health. CDR3 in amino acids: CASKGRQGLGYTF. In DNA form, the CDR3 reads TGTGCCAGCAAAGGGAGACAGGGCCTGGGCTACACCTTC.